This T cell receptor beta chain was recorded in a study of T cell repertoires in cytomegalovirus infection. Using its own MiXCR run on the reads, TCRdb lists one record per CDR3 protein. The repertoire holds roughly 180,000 distinct CDR3 sequences, 28% seen once, with roughly 32% in the top ten. Ten or more counts support this clonotype. Germline values: CDR1 SGHTA, CDR2 FQGNSA. J was trimmed by 2 bases and V by 3 bases; bases with no gene match: 4. The CDR3 contains 16 residues. The sequenced sample was PBMCs. This chain links TRBV7-2 with TRBJ2-1; TRBD1 aligns across 10 bases. The sequence derives from a human donor in good health (CMV status not recorded). Some clones in this sample may be carry-over from other donors' samples. The CDR3 spells CASSFTGTGAYNEQFF. As DNA, the CDR3 is TGTGCCAGCAGCTTCACTGGGACAGGGGCCTACAATGAGCAGTTCTTC.